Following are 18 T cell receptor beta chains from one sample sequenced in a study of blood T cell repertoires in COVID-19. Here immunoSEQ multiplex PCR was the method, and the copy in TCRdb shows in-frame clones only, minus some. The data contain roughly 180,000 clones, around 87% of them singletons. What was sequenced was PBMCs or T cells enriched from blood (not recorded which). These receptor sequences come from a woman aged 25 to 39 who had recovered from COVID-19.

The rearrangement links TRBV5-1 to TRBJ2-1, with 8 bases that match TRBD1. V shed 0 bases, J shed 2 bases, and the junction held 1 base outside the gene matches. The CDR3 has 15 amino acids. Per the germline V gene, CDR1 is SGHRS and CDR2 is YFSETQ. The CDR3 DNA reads TGCGCCAGCAGCTTGGGACAGGGGACCTACAATGAGCAGTTCTTC. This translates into CASSLGQGTYNEQFF.

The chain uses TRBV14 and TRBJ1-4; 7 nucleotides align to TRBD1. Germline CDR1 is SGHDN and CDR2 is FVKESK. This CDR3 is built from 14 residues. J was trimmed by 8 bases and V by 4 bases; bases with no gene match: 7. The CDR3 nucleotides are TGTGCCAGCAGCCTCCGAAGGGGGCGGGAAAAACTGTTTTTT. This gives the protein CASSLRRGREKLFF.

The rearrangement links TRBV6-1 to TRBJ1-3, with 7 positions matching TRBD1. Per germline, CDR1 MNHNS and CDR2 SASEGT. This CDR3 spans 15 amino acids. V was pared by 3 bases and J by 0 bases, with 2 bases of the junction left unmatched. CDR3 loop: CASSDRTGSGNTIYF. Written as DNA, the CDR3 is TGTGCCAGCAGTGATCGGACAGGCTCTGGAAACACCATATATTTT.

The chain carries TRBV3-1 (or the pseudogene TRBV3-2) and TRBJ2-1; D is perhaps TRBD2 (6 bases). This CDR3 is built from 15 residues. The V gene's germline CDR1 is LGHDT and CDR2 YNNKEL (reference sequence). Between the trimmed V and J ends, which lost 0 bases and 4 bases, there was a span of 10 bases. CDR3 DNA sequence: TGTGCCAGCAGCCAAGATTGGGGGACTTACAATGAGCAGTTCTTC. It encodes CASSQDWGTYNEQFF.

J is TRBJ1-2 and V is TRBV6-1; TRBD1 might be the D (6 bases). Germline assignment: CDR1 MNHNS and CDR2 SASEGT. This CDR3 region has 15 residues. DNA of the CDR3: TGTGCTGGGGGGGGGCTGGGGCCATCTAACTATGGCTACACCTTC. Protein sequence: CAGGGLGPSNYGYTF.

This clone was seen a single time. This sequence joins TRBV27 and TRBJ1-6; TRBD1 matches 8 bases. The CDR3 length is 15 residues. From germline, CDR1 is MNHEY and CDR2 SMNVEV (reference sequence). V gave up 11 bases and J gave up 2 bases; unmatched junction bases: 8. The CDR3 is CACRDRMTYNSPLHF. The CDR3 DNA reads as TGTGCCTGCCGGGACAGGATGACCTATAATTCACCCCTCCACTTT.

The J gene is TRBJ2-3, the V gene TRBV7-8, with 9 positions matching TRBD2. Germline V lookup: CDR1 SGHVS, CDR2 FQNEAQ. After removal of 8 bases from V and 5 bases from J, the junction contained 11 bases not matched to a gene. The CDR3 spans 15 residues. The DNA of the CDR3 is TGTGCCAGCTGGTCTTTGCGGGAGGGAAAAGATACGCAGTATTTT. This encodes CASWSLREGKDTQYF. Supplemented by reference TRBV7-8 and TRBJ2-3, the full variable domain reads GAGVSQSPRYKVAKRGQDVALRCDPISGHVSLFWYQQALGQGPEFLTYFQNEAQLDKSGLPSDRFFAERPEGSVSTLKIQRTQQEDSAVYLCASWSLREGKDTQYFGPGTRLTVL.

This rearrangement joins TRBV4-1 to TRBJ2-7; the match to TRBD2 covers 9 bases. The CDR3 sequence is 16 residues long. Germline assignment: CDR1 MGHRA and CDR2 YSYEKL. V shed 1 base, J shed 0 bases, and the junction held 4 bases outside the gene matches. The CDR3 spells CASSQGQREDSYEQYF. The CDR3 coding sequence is TGCGCCAGCAGCCAAGGCCAGCGGGAGGACTCCTACGAGCAGTACTTC.

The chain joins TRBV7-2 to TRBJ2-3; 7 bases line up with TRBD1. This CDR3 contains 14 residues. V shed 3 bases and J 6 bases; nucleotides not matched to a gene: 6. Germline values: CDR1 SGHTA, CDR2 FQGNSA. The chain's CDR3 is CASSFWTGLDTQYF. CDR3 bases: TGTGCCAGCAGCTTTTGGACAGGTCTCGATACGCAGTATTTT.

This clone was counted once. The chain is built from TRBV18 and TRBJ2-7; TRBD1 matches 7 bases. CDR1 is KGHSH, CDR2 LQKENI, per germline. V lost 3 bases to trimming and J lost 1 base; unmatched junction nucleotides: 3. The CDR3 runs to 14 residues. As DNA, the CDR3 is TGTGCCAGCTCACCGACAGGGTCGTCCTACGAGCAGTACTTC. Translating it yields CASSPTGSSYEQYF.

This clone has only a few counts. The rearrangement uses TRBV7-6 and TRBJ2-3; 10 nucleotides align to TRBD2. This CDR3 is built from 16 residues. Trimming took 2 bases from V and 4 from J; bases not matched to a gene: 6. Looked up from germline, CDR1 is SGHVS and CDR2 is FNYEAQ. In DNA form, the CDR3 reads TGTGCCAGCAGCTTAATAACTAGCGGGGCAGCAGATACGCAGTATTTT. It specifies CASSLITSGAADTQYF.

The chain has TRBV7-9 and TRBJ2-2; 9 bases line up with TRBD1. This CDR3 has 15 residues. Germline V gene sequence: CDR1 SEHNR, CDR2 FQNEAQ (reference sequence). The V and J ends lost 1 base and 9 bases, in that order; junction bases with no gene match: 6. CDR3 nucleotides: TGTGCCAGCAGCTTAGAGGGACAGGGTGCCCGGGAGCTGTTTTTT. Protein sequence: CASSLEGQGARELFF.

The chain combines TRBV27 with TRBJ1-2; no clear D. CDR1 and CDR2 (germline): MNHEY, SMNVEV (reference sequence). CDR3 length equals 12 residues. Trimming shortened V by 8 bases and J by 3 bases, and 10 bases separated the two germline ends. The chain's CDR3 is CASGLSYYGYTF. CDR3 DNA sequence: TGTGCCAGCGGACTCTCCTACTATGGCTACACCTTC.

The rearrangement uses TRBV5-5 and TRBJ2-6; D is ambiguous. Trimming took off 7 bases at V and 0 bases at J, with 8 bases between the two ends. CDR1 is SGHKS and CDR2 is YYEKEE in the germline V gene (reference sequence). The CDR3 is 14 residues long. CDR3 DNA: TGTGCCAGCCGGGTGGGCTCTGGGGCCAACGTCCTGACTTTC. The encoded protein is CASRVGSGANVLTF.

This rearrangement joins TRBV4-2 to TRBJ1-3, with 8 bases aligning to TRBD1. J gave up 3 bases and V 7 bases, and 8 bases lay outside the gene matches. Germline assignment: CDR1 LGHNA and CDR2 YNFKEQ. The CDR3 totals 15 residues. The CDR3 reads CASTAGQGFGNTIYF. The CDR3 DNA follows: TGTGCCAGCACCGCCGGACAGGGCTTTGGAAACACCATATATTTT.

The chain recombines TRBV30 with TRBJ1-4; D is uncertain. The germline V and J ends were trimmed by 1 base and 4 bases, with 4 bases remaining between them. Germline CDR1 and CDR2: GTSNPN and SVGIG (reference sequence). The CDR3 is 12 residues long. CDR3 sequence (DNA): TGTGCCTGGAGTGCTAATAATGAAAAACTGTTTTTT. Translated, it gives CAWSANNEKLFF.

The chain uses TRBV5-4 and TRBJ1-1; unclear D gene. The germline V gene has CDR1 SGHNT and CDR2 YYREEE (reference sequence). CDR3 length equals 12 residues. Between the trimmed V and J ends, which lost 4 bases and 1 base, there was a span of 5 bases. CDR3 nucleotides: TGTGCCAGCAGCCGAGGGAACACTGAAGCTTTCTTT. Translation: CASSRGNTEAFF.

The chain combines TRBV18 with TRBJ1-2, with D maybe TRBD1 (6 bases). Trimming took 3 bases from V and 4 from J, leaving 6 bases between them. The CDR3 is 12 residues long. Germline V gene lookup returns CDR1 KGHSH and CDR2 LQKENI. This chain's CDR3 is CASSPDSYGYTF. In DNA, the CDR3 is TGTGCCAGCTCACCGGACAGCTATGGCTACACCTTC.